This T cell receptor beta chain appears in the sequencing data of a study of shared clonotypes between healthy human individuals. Across the whole study: The people who gave samples were a couple of women and a few men aged 18 to 49.

CD45RO-negative cells were positively selected for CCR7, leaving out terminally differentiated effector memory CD45RA+ cells. The donors were all Caucasian adults (living in Nashville, Tennessee). This CDR3 contains 15 residues. V was shortened by 6 bases and J by 2 bases, with 17 bases between the two germline ends. Germline values: CDR1 MDHEN, CDR2 SYDVKM. Each cell subset's genomic DNA was divided evenly among several immunoSEQ plates. Method: immunoSEQ multiplex PCR; TCRdb's copy keeps in-frame clones and lacks some. The table has approximately 2,000,000 clones, over 85% seen once; the top ten hold 1.5% to 2%.

The source of this sequence is a man aged 18 to 30 in good health. Some clones in this sample may be carry-over from other donors' samples. The chain combines TRBV28 with TRBJ2-7, with D possibly matching TRBD2 (6 bases). Sequenced: naive CD8+ T cells from PBMCs. The CDR3 coding sequence is TGTGCCAGCAGCCCGGGGAGGACGGCCCCCTACGAGCAGTACTTC. The encoded protein is CASSPGRTAPYEQYF.